This T cell receptor (beta chain) stems from a study of blood T cell repertoires in COVID-19. On the study more broadly: Acute and convalescent COVID-19 samples came from the United States, Italy and Spain. The cDNA or gDNA used as material had been derived from T cells, B-cell-depleted T cells, or PBMCs.

Per the germline V gene, CDR1 is SGHTA and CDR2 is FQGTGA. The V gene lost 5 bases and the J gene lost 1 base, with 18 bases spanning the gap. This CDR3 is built from 16 residues. Original processing methods: The assay estimated nucleated cells by amplifying reference gene primers. The method was immunoSEQ multiplex PCR; TCRdb's version includes in-frame clones alone and lacks a portion of them. V and J calls and clone size are given by that table; D and trimming were obtained from the DNA. The sample yields 90,000 or so clones, over 80% seen once. The receptor's source is a man older than 75 with acute or convalescent COVID-19. Sequencing input: peripheral blood. This chain connects TRBV7-3 to TRBJ2-7; a weak D match, TRBD2 (8 bases). CDR3 nucleotide sequence: TGTGCCAGCAGCCCCCGGGGGGGGACAGTTTCCTACGAGCAGTACTTC. It encodes CASSPRGGTVSYEQYF.